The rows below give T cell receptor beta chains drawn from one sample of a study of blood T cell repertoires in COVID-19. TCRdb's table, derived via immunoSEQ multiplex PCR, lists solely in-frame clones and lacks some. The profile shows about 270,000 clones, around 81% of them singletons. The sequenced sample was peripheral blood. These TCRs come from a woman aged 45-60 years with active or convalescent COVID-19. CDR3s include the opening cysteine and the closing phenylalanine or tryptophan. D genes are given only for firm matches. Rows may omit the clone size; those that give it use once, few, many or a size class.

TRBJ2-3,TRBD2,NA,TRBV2,CASSGGLAGSTDTQYF,TGTGCCAGCAGTGGGGGACTAGCGGGGTCCACAGATACGCAGTATTTT
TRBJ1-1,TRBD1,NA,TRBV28,CASSLSPGQGNTEAFF,TGTGCCAGCAGTTTGAGCCCGGGACAGGGGAACACTGAAGCTTTCTTT
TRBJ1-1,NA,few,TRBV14,CASSQYRVGTEAFF,TGTGCCAGCAGCCAATACAGGGTGGGGACTGAAGCTTTCTTT
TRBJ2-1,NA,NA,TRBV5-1,CASSYGGTYNEQFF,TGCGCCAGCAGCTATGGAGGAACTTACAATGAGCAGTTCTTC
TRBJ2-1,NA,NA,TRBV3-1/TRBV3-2,CASSQRSPRVDEQFF,TGTGCCAGCAGCCAGCGCTCCCCGAGGGTCGATGAGCAGTTCTTC
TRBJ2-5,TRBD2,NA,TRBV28,CASSLSGEGETQYF,TGTGCCAGCAGTTTATCGGGGGAGGGAGAGACCCAGTACTTC
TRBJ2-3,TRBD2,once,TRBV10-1,CASSDGLAVTDTQYF,TGCGCCAGCAGTGACGGACTAGCGGTCACAGATACGCAGTATTTT
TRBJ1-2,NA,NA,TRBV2,CASSGLSNGYTF,TGTGCCAGCAGTGGACTTTCCAATGGCTACACCTTC
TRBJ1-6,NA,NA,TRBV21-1,CASSKEGALDRGSSYNSPLHF,TGTGCCAGCAGCAAGGAGGGGGCCTTAGATCGGGGAAGCTCCTATAATTCACCCCTCCACTTT
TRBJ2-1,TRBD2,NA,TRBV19,CASSVTSGHDNEQFF,TGTGCCAGTAGTGTGACTAGCGGGCACGACAATGAGCAGTTCTTC
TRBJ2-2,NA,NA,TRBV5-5,CASSPVGSGTGELFF,TGTGCCAGCAGCCCCGTCGGGAGCGGAACCGGGGAGCTGTTTTTT
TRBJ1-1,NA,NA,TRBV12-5,CASGLRGTEAFF,TGTGCTAGTGGTTTGAGGGGGACTGAAGCTTTCTTT
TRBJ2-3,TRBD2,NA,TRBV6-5,CASTLAGRNTDTQYF,TGTGCCAGCACCCTAGCGGGAAGGAATACAGATACGCAGTATTTT
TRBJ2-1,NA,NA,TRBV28,CASSPTYEQFF,TGTGCCAGCAGTCCCACTTATGAGCAGTTCTTC
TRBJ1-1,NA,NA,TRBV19,CASRLMPGRGRATEAFF,TGTGCCAGTAGATTGATGCCCGGTCGGGGGAGGGCCACTGAAGCTTTCTTT
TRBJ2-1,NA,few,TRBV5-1,CASSFSGANNEQFF,TGCGCCAGCAGCTTTAGCGGAGCGAACAATGAGCAGTTCTTC
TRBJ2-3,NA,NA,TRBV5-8,CASSLGLYTDTQYF,TGTGCCAGCAGCTTGGGACTCTACACAGATACGCAGTATTTT
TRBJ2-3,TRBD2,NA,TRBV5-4,CASSSVLLTSGGTDTQYF,TGTGCCAGCAGCTCCGTCCTCCTGACTAGCGGGGGCACAGATACGCAGTATTTT
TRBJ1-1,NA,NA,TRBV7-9,CASSSETAEAFF,TGTGCCAGCAGCTCCGAGACAGCTGAAGCTTTCTTT
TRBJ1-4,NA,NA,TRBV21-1,CAGPTGTGVEKLFF,TGTGCCGGGCCTACCGGGACAGGGGTTGAAAAACTGTTTTTT
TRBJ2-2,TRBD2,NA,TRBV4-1,CASSQVTSGRGSGELFF,TGCGCCAGCAGCCAAGTAACTAGCGGGAGAGGGAGCGGGGAGCTGTTTTTT
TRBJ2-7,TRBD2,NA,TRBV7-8,CASSLGAGTSGRDEQYF,TGTGCCAGCAGCTTAGGGGCCGGGACTAGCGGGAGGGACGAGCAGTACTTC
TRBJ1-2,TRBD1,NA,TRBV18,CASQRSGQTKGYTF,TGTGCCAGCCAGAGGTCGGGACAGACAAAAGGCTACACCTTC
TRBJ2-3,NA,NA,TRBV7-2,CASSSPNFHTQYF,TGTGCCAGCAGCTCCCCGAACTTCCATACGCAGTATTTT
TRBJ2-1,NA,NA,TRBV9,CASSVAPDFYNEQFF,TGTGCCAGCAGCGTAGCCCCGGACTTCTACAATGAGCAGTTCTTC
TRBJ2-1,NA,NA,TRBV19,CASSYGGVYYNEQFF,TGTGCCAGTAGTTACGGGGGAGTCTACTACAATGAGCAGTTCTTC
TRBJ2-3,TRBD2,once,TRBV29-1,CSVGGGRADTQYF,TGCAGCGTTGGCGGGGGGCGGGCAGATACGCAGTATTTT
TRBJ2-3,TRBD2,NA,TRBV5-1,CASSRRLAGRTDTQYF,TGCGCCAGCAGCCGTAGACTAGCGGGACGCACAGATACGCAGTATTTT
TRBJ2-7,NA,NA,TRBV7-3,CASSLTPRGRTEQYF,TGTGCCAGCAGCTTAACACCTAGAGGGAGGACCGAGCAGTACTTC
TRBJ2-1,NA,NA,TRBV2,CASSRLSSYNEQFF,TGTGCCAGCAGCAGGTTAAGCTCCTACAATGAGCAGTTCTTC
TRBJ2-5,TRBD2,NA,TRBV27,CASSLGFPSGSAHGIQYF,TGTGCCAGCAGTTTAGGATTCCCTAGCGGGAGCGCACACGGGATCCAGTACTTC
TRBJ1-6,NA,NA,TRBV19,CASDGGGNSPLHF,TGTGCCAGTGACGGGGGAGGTAATTCACCCCTCCACTTT
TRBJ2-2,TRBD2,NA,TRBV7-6,CASSLVAGVSTGELFF,TGTGCCAGCAGCTTAGTAGCGGGAGTTTCCACCGGGGAGCTGTTTTTT
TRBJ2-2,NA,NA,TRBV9,CASSVDPVRTGELFF,TGTGCCAGCAGCGTAGACCCCGTGAGGACCGGGGAGCTGTTTTTT
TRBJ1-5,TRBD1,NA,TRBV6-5,CASSYSTGGNQPQHF,TGTGCCAGCAGTTACTCGACAGGGGGCAATCAGCCCCAGCATTTT
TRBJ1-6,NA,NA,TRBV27,CASSLVPRSDSPLHF,TGTGCCAGCAGTTTAGTCCCTAGGTCTGATTCACCCCTCCACTTT
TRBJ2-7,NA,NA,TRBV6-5,CASSYRTVDRSYEQYF,TGTGCCAGCAGTTACAGGACGGTAGACAGAAGCTACGAGCAGTACTTC
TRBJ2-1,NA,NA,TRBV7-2,CVSSSIQYNEQFF,TGTGTCAGCAGCTCAATCCAATACAATGAGCAGTTCTTC
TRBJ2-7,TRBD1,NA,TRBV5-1,CASSLAGDRYEQYF,TGCGCCAGCAGCTTGGCCGGGGACAGGTACGAGCAGTACTTC
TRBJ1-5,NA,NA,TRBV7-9,CASSLRGGNQPQHF,TGTGCCAGCAGCTTACGGGGGGGCAATCAGCCCCAGCATTTT
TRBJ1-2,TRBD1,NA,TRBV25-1,CASKKTSGQAAGYTF,TGTGCCAGCAAGAAGACAAGTGGACAGGCTGCGGGCTACACCTTC
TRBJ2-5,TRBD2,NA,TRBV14,CASSHTSALEETQYF,TGTGCCAGCAGCCACACTAGCGCCCTAGAAGAGACCCAGTACTTC
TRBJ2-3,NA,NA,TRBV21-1,CASSSSSVASTDTQYF,TGTGCCAGCAGCAGTTCTAGCGTCGCTAGCACAGATACGCAGTATTTT
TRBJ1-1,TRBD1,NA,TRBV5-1,CASSFRGQGRDTEAFF,TGCGCCAGCAGCTTTAGGGGACAGGGAAGGGACACTGAAGCTTTCTTT
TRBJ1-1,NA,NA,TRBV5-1,CASSSKQGWNTEAFF,TGCGCCAGCAGCTCGAAACAGGGTTGGAACACTGAAGCTTTCTTT
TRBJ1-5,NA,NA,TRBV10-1,CASSYPTEGNQPQHF,TGCGCCAGCAGCTACCCGACAGAAGGCAATCAGCCCCAGCATTTT
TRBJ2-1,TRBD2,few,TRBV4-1,CASSQGLARGRSYNEQFF,TGCGCCAGCAGCCAAGGACTAGCGAGGGGACGCTCCTACAATGAGCAGTTCTTC
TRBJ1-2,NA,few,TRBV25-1,CASSEGIRTDYGYTF,TGTGCCAGCAGCGAGGGCATCCGAACTGACTATGGCTACACCTTC
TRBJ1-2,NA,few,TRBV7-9,CASSPQTVPGGYTF,TGTGCCAGCAGCCCCCAGACAGTCCCCGGTGGCTACACCTTC
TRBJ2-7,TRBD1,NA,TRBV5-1,CASSFGTGVRYEQYF,TGCGCCAGCAGCTTCGGGACAGGGGTGCGCTACGAGCAGTACTTC
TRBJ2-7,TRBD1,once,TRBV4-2,CASSQGKGTGIYEQYF,TGTGCCAGCAGCCAAGGGAAAGGGACAGGGATCTACGAGCAGTACTTC
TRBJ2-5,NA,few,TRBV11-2,CASSSRTLRGTQYF,TGTGCCAGCAGCTCACGGACACTCAGGGGGACCCAGTACTTC
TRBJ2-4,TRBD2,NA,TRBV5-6,CASSPLSRLAGGTNIQYF,TGTGCCAGCAGCCCCCTTTCGAGACTAGCGGGAGGGACCAACATTCAGTACTTC
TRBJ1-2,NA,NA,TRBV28,CASSLPQQGNTF,TGTGCCAGCAGTTTACCTCAACAGGGTAACACCTTC